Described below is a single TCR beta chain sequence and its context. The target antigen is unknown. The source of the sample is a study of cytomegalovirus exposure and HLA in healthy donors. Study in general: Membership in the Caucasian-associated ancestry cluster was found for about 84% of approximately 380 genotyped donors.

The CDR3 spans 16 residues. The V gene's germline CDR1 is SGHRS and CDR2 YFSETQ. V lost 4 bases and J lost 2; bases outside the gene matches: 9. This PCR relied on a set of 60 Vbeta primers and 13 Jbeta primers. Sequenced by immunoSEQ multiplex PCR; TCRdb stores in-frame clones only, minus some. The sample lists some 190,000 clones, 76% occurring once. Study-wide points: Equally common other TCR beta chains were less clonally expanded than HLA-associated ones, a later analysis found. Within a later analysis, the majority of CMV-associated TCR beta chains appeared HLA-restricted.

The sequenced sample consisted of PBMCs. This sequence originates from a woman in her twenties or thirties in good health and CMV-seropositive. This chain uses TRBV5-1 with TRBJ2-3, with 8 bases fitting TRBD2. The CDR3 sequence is CASSPRAAGVTDTQYF. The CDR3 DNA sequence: TGCGCCAGCAGCCCCCGGGCAGCGGGGGTCACAGATACGCAGTATTTT.